This TCR beta chain is from a study of blood T cell repertoires in COVID-19. Study at large: Collection of acute and convalescent COVID-19 samples took place in the United States, Italy and Spain.

The method was immunoSEQ multiplex PCR; TCRdb's version includes in-frame clones alone and lacks a portion of them. Found here are 250,000 to 300,000 clones, about 85% of them singletons; the top ten hold about 4%. The CDR3 loop spans 15 amino acids. CDR1 is MNHEY and CDR2 is SMNVEV in the germline V gene (reference sequence). V trimming: 6 bases; J trimming: 4 bases; junction bases outside the gene matches: 11. The source is a man between 18 and 29 years old with active or convalescent COVID-19. The sequencing input was peripheral blood. The V gene is TRBV27, the J gene TRBJ2-7, with 8 bases identical to TRBD1. The CDR3 nucleotides are TGTGCCAGCAGGCCCAGGGGGCTTACGGGGTACGAGCAGTACTTC. This gives the protein CASRPRGLTGYEQYF.